This T cell receptor (beta chain) originates from a study of T cell therapy product for transplant patients (dated by TCRdb to about 2019). Some background on the complete study: The wider healthy donor group was composed of approximately 19 individuals (around ten male and 9 female) aged roughly 22 to 85 years in Berlin, Germany. The expansion media were supplemented either with IL-7 and IL-15 at about 9.4 ng/ml or, alternatively, with IL-2 at around 50 U/ml. TCRbeta repertoires of rapamycin-treated and untreated CMV-specific T-cell products from the same donors were compared to assess clonal composition. The study developed a next-generation autologous adoptive antiviral T-cell product for immunosuppressed solid organ transplant patients, using CMV as the model virus. The TCRbeta repertoire analysis of rapamycin-treated and untreated products included n = 3 healthy donors. General conclusions and limits of the study: Roughly 70% of the repertoire was covered by the top 10 clones in rapamycin-treated products, versus around 90% in untreated products. The authors proposed that the higher clonal diversity in Rapa-TCPs may reflect the survival of low-frequency clones and the preferential expansion of central memory T cells. Many clones were shared between paired products from the same donor, whereas no overlap was observed between repertoires from different donors. Compared with untreated products, rapamycin-treated products had a TCRbeta repertoire that was more diverse and less clonal, and the rapamycin-treated products also contained more distinct clones.

This specimen's label is to be understood as: CMVpp65/IE-1-reactive T cells enriched by IFNgamma capture and expanded in vitro. PBMCs were stimulated for 5 to 7 hours with overlapping CMV pp65 and IE-1 peptide pools, with each pool at 0.4 to 0.65 ug/ml. IFNgamma-producing CMV-stimulated cells were positively selected with the IFNgamma Secretion Assay-Cell Enrichment and Detection Kit (Miltenyi Biotec). Enriched IFNgamma+ cells were grown for about 21 days with irradiated autologous feeders together with either IL-7/IL-15 or IL-2. To provide enough cells for different cell sorting steps, buffy coats were used from 3 of the 19 healthy donors. Peripheral blood mononuclear cells were isolated using Biocoll density gradient centrifugation. The buffy coats from healthy donors came from DRK. With respect to this clone: Its antigen is not yet known. Base qualities were left out, and no much larger clone turns up one base away.

Genomic DNA was extracted with an AllPrep DNA/RNA Kit and TCRbeta CDR3 regions were amplified with the immunoSEQ hsTCRb Kit. In the original analysis: Productive rearrangements were in-frame CDR3 nucleotide sequences without stop codons, analyzed in immunoSEQ Analyzer 3.0. Clonality was computed from productive entropy normalized to the number of productive rearrangements, and sample overlap was measured with the Morisita index. The source is immuneACCESS, and TCRdb retained only in-frame sequences with V and J called. Part of the clones is not carried over; for the studies checked, unresolved V genes explain less than half of this, and the remainder is unexplained. V and J calls and clone size come straight from that table; D and trimming were deduced from the DNA. The sample contains 800 to 900 clones, less than 55% of them found a single time. The top ten constitute around a quarter of the sample.

Sequencing was done on a sample of a sorted cell population cultured from PBMCs. The receptor was isolated from an adult in good health.

In nucleotide form, the sequence is TGTGCCAGCAGGACAGTTCTGAGCTCCTACAATGAGCAGTTCTTC. Translated, it gives CASRTVLSSYNEQFF. Here the chain combines TRBV28 and TRBJ2-1; a tentative D call is TRBD1 (5 bases match). The germline V gene provides CDR1 MDHEN and CDR2 SYDVKM. V is clipped by 6 bases and J by 0 bases, and the sequence between their germline boundaries is 12 bases long. From cysteine to phenylalanine, the CDR3 is 15 amino acids long. Only the CDR3 region is kept as DNA, spanning 45 bases read in frame from base 1.